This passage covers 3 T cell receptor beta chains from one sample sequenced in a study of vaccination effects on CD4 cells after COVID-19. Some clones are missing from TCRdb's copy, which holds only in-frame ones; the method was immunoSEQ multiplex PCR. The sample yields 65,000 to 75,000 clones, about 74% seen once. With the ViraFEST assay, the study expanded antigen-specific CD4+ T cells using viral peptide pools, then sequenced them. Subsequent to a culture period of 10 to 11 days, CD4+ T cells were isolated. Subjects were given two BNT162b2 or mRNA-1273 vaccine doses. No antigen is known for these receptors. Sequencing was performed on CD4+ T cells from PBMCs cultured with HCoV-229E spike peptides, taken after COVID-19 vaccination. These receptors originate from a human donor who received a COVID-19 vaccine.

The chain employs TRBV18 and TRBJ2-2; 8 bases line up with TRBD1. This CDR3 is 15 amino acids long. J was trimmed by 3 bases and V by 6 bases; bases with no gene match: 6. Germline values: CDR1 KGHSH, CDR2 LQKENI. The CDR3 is CASSTGTGYTGELFF. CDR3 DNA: TGTGCCAGCTCGACCGGGACAGGCTACACCGGGGAGCTGTTTTTT.

CDR3 residues: CAWRHHSGNTIYF. The CDR3 nucleotides are TGTGCCTGGAGGCATCACTCTGGAAACACCATATATTTT. This rearrangement joins TRBV30 to TRBJ1-3; D gene ambiguous. Between the trimmed V and J ends, which lost 3 bases and 0 bases, there was a span of 6 bases. There are 13 residues in the CDR3. Germline V lookup: CDR1 GTSNPN, CDR2 SVGIG (reference sequence).

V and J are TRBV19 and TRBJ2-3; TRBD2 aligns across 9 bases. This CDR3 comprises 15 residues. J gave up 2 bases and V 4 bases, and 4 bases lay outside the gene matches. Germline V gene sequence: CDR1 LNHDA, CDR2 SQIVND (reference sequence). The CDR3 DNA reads TGTGCCAGTAGTACCAGCGGGGGGACCACAGATACGCAGTATTTT. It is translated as CASSTSGGTTDTQYF.